Given below is one TCR beta chain in context. What it binds is not known. The record originates from a study of persistence of HIV-infected CD4 T cells. Germline V CDR1 and CDR2: SGDLS, YYNGEE. V lost 3 bases to trimming and J lost 5 bases, with 14 bases between them. This CDR3 is 14 amino acids long. Overall study findings and caveats: Degenerate expanded CDR3beta sequences were enriched among CMV- and Gag-responding cells.

Sequencing used immunoSEQ version 4 in survey mode. The data were produced by immunoSEQ multiplex PCR, yet TCRdb's version contains in-frame clones alone and is incomplete. Among tens of thousands of clones listed, 88% were seen once. Nonspecific anti-CD3/anti-CD28 bead stimulation represents the broad CD4+ T cell repertoire. Responding CD4+ T cells were sorted by upregulation of both CD40 ligand and CD69. Adults with HIV-1 started suppressive ART while chronically infected. Before stimulation, PBMCs underwent CD8+ T cell depletion. For less than 20 hours, CD8-depleted PBMCs received anti-CD28/CD49d costimulation, a CD40-blocking antibody and enfuvirtide.

This specimen was CD4+ T cells sorted from PBMCs after approximately 19-hour stimulation, taken from a patient who received antiretroviral therapy. This sequence originates from an adult woman with HIV who was CMV-seropositive. The chain employs TRBV9 and TRBJ1-2; a possible D gene is TRBD1 (5 bases). The CDR3 DNA reads as TGTGCCAGCAGCGGACGGGGGGTTTTGTATGGCTACACCTTC. This encodes CASSGRGVLYGYTF.